Following are 15 T cell receptor beta chains from one sample sequenced in a study of chemoradiotherapy in HPV16-positive cancers. Profiled with immunoSEQ multiplex PCR; TCRdb holds only in-frame clones, not every one. The sample gives 40,000 to 65,000 clones, roughly 90% of which show up once; roughly 3.4% is in the top ten. This material consisted of blood, taken from a patient who underwent chemoradiotherapy. Every receptor here comes from a human donor with HPV-associated anogenital cancer.

The V and J genes are TRBV7-8 and TRBJ1-3; perhaps TRBD1 as D (6 bases). Trimming removed 7 bases from V and 0 bases from J, with 10 bases in between. CDR1 is SGHVS, CDR2 FQNEAQ, per germline. CDR3 length: 14 amino acids. Written as DNA, the CDR3 is TGTGCCAGCACCGAAGGGGGCTCTGGAAACACCATATATTTT. Translated: CASTEGGSGNTIYF.

This clone was seen only once. V and J are TRBV6-5 and TRBJ2-7; tentatively, D is TRBD1 (6 bases). Trimming took 2 bases from V and 9 from J, leaving 14 bases between them. The CDR3 consists of 13 residues. Germline CDR1 is MNHEY and CDR2 is SVGAGI. CDR3 residues: CASSYRGHPGQYF. CDR3 nucleotide sequence: TGTGCCAGCAGTTACAGGGGACATCCCGGGCAGTACTTC.

J is TRBJ1-4 and V is TRBV14, with 8 bases that match TRBD1. The V gene's germline CDR1 is SGHDN and CDR2 FVKESK. The J segment lost 8 bases and the V segment lost 2 bases, leaving 4 bases of the junction unmatched. This CDR3 is 14 amino acids long. In nucleotides, the CDR3 is TGTGCCAGCAGCCAACCCGGACAGGGCGAAAAACTGTTTTTT. Translating it yields CASSQPGQGEKLFF.

The V gene is TRBV15, the J gene TRBJ2-5; D is unclear. The CDR3 consists of 15 residues. The ends were cut back, 0 bases at V and 5 bases at J, with 13 bases in the middle. Per germline, CDR1 LNHNV and CDR2 YYDKDF (reference sequence). CDR3: CATSRDKPGRETQYF. The CDR3 DNA follows: TGTGCCACCAGCAGAGATAAGCCGGGTAGGGAGACCCAGTACTTC.

The chain carries TRBV7-8 and TRBJ2-1; 9 nucleotides line up with TRBD1. V lost 3 bases and J lost 7; bases outside the gene matches: 10. Per germline, CDR1 SGHVS and CDR2 FQNEAQ. The CDR3 has 16 amino acids. The CDR3 sequence is CASSFPRGGTGNEQFF. The CDR3 coding sequence is TGTGCCAGCAGCTTCCCCCGGGGAGGGACAGGGAATGAGCAGTTCTTC.

This rearrangement joins TRBV7-8 to TRBJ1-2; TRBD1 matches 7 bases. The trim removed 5 bases at V and 0 bases at J, leaving 3 bases unmatched. The V gene's germline CDR1 is SGHVS and CDR2 FQNEAQ. This CDR3 is built from 14 residues. The CDR3 protein is CASSDRESNYGYTF. CDR3 sequence (DNA): TGTGCCAGCAGCGACAGGGAATCTAACTATGGCTACACCTTC.

The chain carries TRBV4-3 and TRBJ1-3, with D possibly matching TRBD1 (5 bases). V was shortened by 0 bases and J by 2 bases, with 14 bases between the two germline ends. The CDR3 sequence is 17 residues long. Germline assignment: CDR1 LGHNA and CDR2 YSLEER. CDR3 in amino acids: CASSQDLGGVTGNTIYF. The CDR3, as DNA: TGCGCCAGCAGCCAAGATCTGGGAGGGGTCACTGGAAACACCATATATTTT.

V usage is TRBV7-8 and J usage is TRBJ1-1; D ambiguous. This CDR3 contains 13 residues. Per germline, CDR1 SGHVS and CDR2 FQNEAQ. The germline V and J ends were trimmed by 1 base and 5 bases, with 8 bases remaining between them. CDR3 loop: CASSLVWGTEAFF. The CDR3 DNA reads TGTGCCAGCAGCTTAGTTTGGGGAACTGAAGCTTTCTTT.

As regards this clone: In this CDR3 the conserved last residue, phenylalanine or tryptophan, is missing, so a read error is likely. It is unclear where the CDR3 begins or ends on the DNA, so no DNA is shown, and the CDR3 is as TCRdb lists it. Here the CDR3 reads CASSLEGALVA. The chain couples TRBV7-9 to TRBJ1-2; no check of the table's D call, TRBD1, against the DNA was made. Germline assignment: CDR1 SEHNR and CDR2 FQNEAQ (reference sequence). With termini counted, the CDR3 has 11 amino acids.

The J gene is TRBJ1-1, the V gene TRBV19; D perhaps matches TRBD1 (5 bases). Germline V lookup: CDR1 LNHDA, CDR2 SQIVND (reference sequence). V was pared by 4 bases and J by 6 bases, with 18 bases between. This CDR3 has 15 residues. CDR3 region: CASSTRQLGSAEAFF. CDR3 DNA: TGTGCCAGTAGTACTCGACAGCTGGGATCGGCTGAAGCTTTCTTT. Together with reference TRBV19 and TRBJ1-1, the CDR3 gives the full variable domain: DGGITQSPKYLFRKEGQNVTLSCEQNLNHDAMYWYRQDPGQGLRLIYYSQIVNDFQKGDIAEGYSVSREKKESFPLTVTSAQKNPTAFYLCASSTRQLGSAEAFFGQGTRLTVV.

V gene TRBV5-1 combines with J gene TRBJ2-1; 11 bases agree with TRBD1. Germline assignment: CDR1 SGHRS and CDR2 YFSETQ. V lost 0 bases and J lost 6; bases outside the gene matches: 2. The CDR3 runs to 15 residues. The CDR3 region has the DNA TGCGCCAGCAGCTTGGAAGGGACAGGGGGCAATGAGCAGTTCTTC. Amino acids: CASSLEGTGGNEQFF.

V is TRBV7-2 and J is TRBJ1-4, with 9 bases lining up with TRBD1. This CDR3 has 17 amino acids. The germline gives CDR1 SGHTA, CDR2 FQGNSA. V lost 6 bases and J lost 7; bases outside the gene matches: 15. CDR3 region: CASRPGTGTAYGEKLFF. The CDR3 nucleotides are TGTGCCAGCAGACCCGGGACAGGGACAGCGTATGGTGAAAAACTGTTTTTT.

This chain links TRBV7-2 with TRBJ2-7, with TRBD2 matching 10 bases. Germline values: CDR1 SGHTA, CDR2 FQGNSA. This CDR3 is 14 amino acids long. V shed 3 bases and J 7 bases; nucleotides not matched to a gene: 6. CDR3 protein: CASSLKAGGREQYF. Written as DNA, the CDR3 is TGTGCCAGCAGCTTGAAAGCGGGGGGGCGGGAGCAGTACTTC.

A note on this clone: An end of the junction differs from the germline gene, which may be a read error. This chain connects TRBV7-7 to TRBJ2-5, with TRBD2 matching 9 bases. The germline gives CDR1 SSHAT, CDR2 FNYEAQ (reference sequence). The CDR3 runs 16 residues. The CDR3 reads CASSLMASGTQETQYF. The CDR3 DNA sequence: TGTGCTAGCAGCTTAATGGCTAGCGGGACCCAAGAGACCCAGTACTTC.

CDR3: CASRESSGNTIYF. CDR3 DNA sequence: TGTGCCAGTAGGGAGAGCTCTGGAAACACCATATATTTT. The chain recombines TRBV19 with TRBJ1-3; D gene uncertain. Germline CDR1 reads LNHDA; CDR2 reads SQIVND (reference sequence). The CDR3 is made up of 13 amino acids. With 6 bases removed from V and 0 bases from J, the gap between germline ends came to 6 bases.